Presented here are 26 T cell receptor beta chains from one specimen sequenced in a study of cytomegalovirus exposure and HLA in healthy donors. It was with 60 Vbeta and 13 Jbeta primers that the PCR ran. The assay was immunoSEQ multiplex PCR, and TCRdb's table has in-frame clones only and misses some. The top ten hold about 1.2% of the sample, which has 130,000 to 150,000 clones, 73% seen once. Sequenced input: PBMCs. The source of these receptors is a woman aged 40 to 49 in good health and CMV-seronegative.

This rearrangement joins TRBV6-6 to TRBJ1-5; the D gene is possibly TRBD1 (5 bases). V was trimmed by 7 bases and J by 9 bases, leaving 10 bases between them. The CDR3 extends over 11 amino acids. Germline lookup yields CDR1 MNHNY and CDR2 SVGAGI (reference sequence). The CDR3: CASKGQGPQHF. The CDR3 nucleotides are TGTGCCAGCAAGGGGCAAGGGCCCCAGCATTTT.

The rearrangement links TRBV9 to TRBJ2-1; TRBD2 matches at 9 bases. This CDR3 has 17 residues. Germline CDR1 and CDR2: SGDLS and YYNGEE. V shed 0 bases, J shed 2 bases, and the junction held 6 bases outside the gene matches. The CDR3, as DNA: TGTGCCAGCAGCGTAGGGCGGCGGACTAGCGCCTACAATGAGCAGTTCTTC. It codes for CASSVGRRTSAYNEQFF.

The chain uses TRBV4-2 and TRBJ2-1; 7 bases agree with TRBD2. CDR1 and CDR2 (germline): LGHNA, YNFKEQ. V lost 0 bases, J lost 2 bases, and 4 bases stayed unmatched. The CDR3 runs 16 residues. CDR3 nucleotide sequence: TGTGCCAGCAGCCAAGAAAGCGGGGATACCTACAATGAGCAGTTCTTC. Its protein product is CASSQESGDTYNEQFF.

The chain uses TRBV9 and TRBJ2-1; TRBD1 matches at 10 bases. The germline V gene has CDR1 SGDLS and CDR2 YYNGEE. The CDR3 has 14 residues. V shed 3 bases and J 6 bases; nucleotides not matched to a gene: 3. DNA for the CDR3: TGTGCCAGCAGCGGGGACAGGGGTGGCAATGAGCAGTTCTTC. As protein: CASSGDRGGNEQFF.

The table lists this clone with a few counts. The V gene is TRBV2, the J gene TRBJ1-1; D uncertain. The CDR3 is made up of 14 amino acids. The V gene lost 1 base and the J gene lost 6 bases, with 12 bases spanning the gap. Germline loops: CDR1 SNHLY, CDR2 FYNNEI. CDR3 amino acids: CASSEGPGSAEAFF. CDR3 DNA: TGTGCCAGCAGTGAAGGACCGGGTTCGGCTGAAGCTTTCTTT.

The chain employs TRBV2 and TRBJ2-7; 7 bases match TRBD1. Germline trimming cut 6 bases from V and 3 bases from J; bases unmatched to any gene: 17. The CDR3 has 17 residues. CDR1 is SNHLY and CDR2 is FYNNEI in the germline V gene. DNA of the CDR3: TGTGCCAGCAGCCAGGGAAGACAGGGAAGTTACTACTACGAGCAGTACGTC. Amino acids: CASSQGRQGSYYYEQYV.

This rearrangement joins TRBV4-3 to TRBJ2-6; 8 bases match TRBD1. J gave up 1 base and V 3 bases, and 8 bases lay outside the gene matches. The CDR3 sequence is 18 residues long. CDR1 is LGHNA and CDR2 is YSLEER in the germline V gene. The CDR3 here is CASSQIGQGMSGANVLTF. CDR3 nucleotide sequence: TGCGCCAGCAGCCAGATAGGACAGGGAATGTCTGGGGCCAACGTCCTGACTTTC.

V and J are TRBV19 and TRBJ2-3; 7 nucleotides align to TRBD1. The J segment lost 4 bases and the V segment lost 6 bases, leaving 13 bases of the junction unmatched. In germline, CDR1 is LNHDA, CDR2 SQIVND (reference sequence). The CDR3 is 16 residues long. The CDR3 coding sequence is TGTGCCAGTAGACCAAGGGCCAACAGGGGTGCAGATACGCAGTATTTT. It codes for CASRPRANRGADTQYF.

V gene TRBV5-6 combines with J gene TRBJ1-2, with TRBD1 as a possible D gene (6 bases). Trimming cost V 1 base and J 5 bases, with 9 bases left between them. The CDR3 sequence is 13 residues long. The germline gives CDR1 SGHDT, CDR2 YYEEEE. CDR3 nucleotide sequence: TGTGCCAGCAGCTTGTCAGGGGTTTATGGCTACACCTTC. This encodes CASSLSGVYGYTF.

This sequence joins TRBV5-4 and TRBJ1-2; a weak D match, TRBD1 (6 bases). This CDR3 comprises 13 residues. Germline V lookup: CDR1 SGHNT, CDR2 YYREEE (reference sequence). Trimming cost V 2 bases and J 5 bases, with 10 bases left between them. CDR3 sequence reads: CASSLQGGYGYTF. The CDR3 bases are TGTGCCAGCAGCTTACAGGGAGGGTATGGCTACACCTTC.

This chain connects TRBV19 to TRBJ2-1, with 10 bases aligning to TRBD2. Germline CDR1 and CDR2: LNHDA and SQIVND (reference sequence). V shed 2 bases, J shed 9 bases, and the junction held 7 bases outside the gene matches. The CDR3 is 15 residues long. CDR3 region: CASSIFSSGGGEQFF. The CDR3 DNA follows: TGTGCCAGTAGTATATTCTCTAGCGGGGGTGGTGAGCAGTTCTTC.

This chain uses TRBV5-4 with TRBJ2-2; 8 nucleotides align to TRBD2. The CDR3 has 16 amino acids. Germline loops: CDR1 SGHNT, CDR2 YYREEE (reference sequence). V shed 2 bases, J shed 5 bases, and the junction held 8 bases outside the gene matches. The CDR3 reads CASSFSIAGQTGELFF. CDR3 nucleotides: TGTGCCAGCAGCTTTTCAATAGCGGGGCAAACCGGGGAGCTGTTTTTT. The variable domain in full, completed from reference TRBV5-4 and TRBJ2-2, reads ETGVTQSPTHLIKTRGQQVTLRCSSQSGHNTVSWYQQALGQGPQFIFQYYREEENGRGNFPPRFSGLQFPNYSSELNVNALELDDSALYLCASSFSIAGQTGELFFGEGSRLTVL.

The CDR3 protein is CASSSGQVRFYEQYF. The CDR3 DNA reads TGTGCCAGCAGCTCCGGACAGGTTAGGTTCTACGAGCAGTACTTC. The chain has TRBV13 and TRBJ2-7, with 7 bases that match TRBD1. CDR1 and CDR2 from the germline V gene are PRHDT and FYEKMQ (reference sequence). The trim removed 4 bases at V and 3 bases at J, leaving 9 bases unmatched. CDR3 length equals 15 residues.

This chain connects TRBV19 to TRBJ1-1, with a weak D call TRBD1 (6 bases). Germline V lookup: CDR1 LNHDA, CDR2 SQIVND (reference sequence). V dropped 4 bases and J dropped 2 bases, with 14 bases sitting between them. The CDR3 length is 15 residues. DNA of the CDR3: TGTGCCAGTAGTAAAGGGGGAATTGCAAACACTGAAGCTTTCTTT. It translates to CASSKGGIANTEAFF.

The gene calls are TRBV6-5 and TRBJ1-6, with 7 nucleotides matching TRBD1. V lost 4 bases, J lost 9 bases, and 6 bases stayed unmatched. The germline V gene encodes CDR1 MNHEY and CDR2 SVGAGI. The CDR3 runs to 14 residues. CDR3 DNA: TGTGCCAGCAGTTCCAGGGGGTCTCGTTCACCCCTCCACTTT. It translates to CASSSRGSRSPLHF.

This chain joins TRBV18 and TRBJ1-6, with 7 bases identical to TRBD1. V shed 2 bases, J shed 6 bases, and the junction held 10 bases outside the gene matches. The germline V gene encodes CDR1 KGHSH and CDR2 LQKENI. The CDR3 is made up of 17 amino acids. CDR3 residues: CASSPRGPGQLNSPLHF. CDR3 DNA: TGTGCCAGCTCACCAAGGGGACCGGGACAGCTTAATTCACCCCTCCACTTT.

The chain uses TRBV5-1 and TRBJ2-1; D possibly corresponds to TRBD2 (6 bases). Trimming stripped 4 bases from V and 4 bases from J, with 12 bases between. Germline V lookup: CDR1 SGHRS, CDR2 YFSETQ. The CDR3 is made up of 14 amino acids. This CDR3 reads CASSIEGTYNEQFF. The CDR3 DNA reads TGCGCCAGCAGCATAGAGGGGACTTACAATGAGCAGTTCTTC.

This chain's CDR3 is CASSHEGGGRSYNEQFF. The CDR3 DNA follows: TGTGCCAGCAGCCATGAAGGGGGGGGAAGATCCTACAATGAGCAGTTCTTC. The chain couples TRBV7-8 to TRBJ2-1; D possibly corresponds to TRBD2 (7 bases). CDR3 length equals 17 residues. Trimming removed 5 bases at V and 1 base at J, with 18 bases between. From germline, CDR1 is SGHVS and CDR2 FQNEAQ. Full variable domain (outside the CDR3, taken from reference TRBV7-8 and TRBJ2-1): GAGVSQSPRYKVAKRGQDVALRCDPISGHVSLFWYQQALGQGPEFLTYFQNEAQLDKSGLPSDRFFAERPEGSVSTLKIQRTQQEDSAVYLCASSHEGGGRSYNEQFFGPGTRLTVL.

The chain joins TRBV5-4 to TRBJ2-2; a possible D gene is TRBD2 (6 bases). The CDR3 covers 16 residues. The germline gives CDR1 SGHNT, CDR2 YYREEE (reference sequence). Deletions cut 3 bases from V and 0 bases from J, with 12 bases between. The CDR3: CASSWGWGANTGELFF. The CDR3 DNA is TGTGCCAGCAGCTGGGGGTGGGGGGCGAACACCGGGGAGCTGTTTTTT.

The gene calls are TRBV5-4 and TRBJ2-5; 8 bases map to TRBD2. The CDR3 runs to 18 residues. Germline V gene sequence: CDR1 SGHNT, CDR2 YYREEE (reference sequence). V lost 4 bases, J lost 2 bases, and 16 bases stayed unmatched. DNA for the CDR3: TGTGCCAGCAGCCCGACCCCCCCCGGGACTAGGAATCAAGAGACCCAGTACTTC. This codes for CASSPTPPGTRNQETQYF.

The CDR3 region has the DNA TGTGCCAGCAGTACGACAGGGATGAAGACCCAGTACTTC. Protein product: CASSTTGMKTQYF. The gene calls are TRBV6-1 and TRBJ2-5; TRBD1 matches at 7 bases. J gave up 6 bases and V 5 bases, and 6 bases lay outside the gene matches. Germline V gene lookup returns CDR1 MNHNS and CDR2 SASEGT. This CDR3 region has 13 residues.

The genes are TRBV7-2 and TRBJ2-2; 10 nucleotides align to TRBD2. V shed 1 base and J 3 bases; nucleotides not matched to a gene: 5. Germline V gives CDR1 SGHTA, CDR2 FQGNSA. This CDR3 region has 17 residues. The CDR3 is CASSLGRLAGDTGELFF. The CDR3 DNA reads TGTGCCAGCAGCTTAGGACGGCTAGCGGGAGACACCGGGGAGCTGTTTTTT.

This chain links TRBV19 with TRBJ1-4, with D possibly TRBD1 on 5 matching bases. The CDR3 spans 13 residues. Between the trimmed V and J ends, which lost 10 bases and 4 bases, there was a span of 13 bases. The germline V gene has CDR1 LNHDA and CDR2 SQIVND (reference sequence). The CDR3, as DNA: TGTGCCACCAGGAGGGGTCTTAATGAAAAACTGTTTTTT. Encoded protein: CATRRGLNEKLFF.

CDR3 in amino acids: CASSQNDEGPTNEQYV. CDR3 DNA sequence: TGCGCCAGCAGCCAAAATGATGAGGGTCCTACGAACGAGCAGTACGTC. The V call is TRBV4-1, the J call TRBJ2-7; a weak D match, TRBD2 (5 bases). Germline assignment: CDR1 MGHRA and CDR2 YSYEKL. V was clipped by 2 bases and J by 5 bases, with 19 bases between them. The CDR3 runs to 16 residues.

This clone was seen only a few times. The chain joins TRBV5-1 to TRBJ1-1; D gene uncertain. V gave up 2 bases and J gave up 10 bases, with 18 bases separating them. Germline lookup yields CDR1 SGHRS and CDR2 YFSETQ. This CDR3 is 14 amino acids long. The CDR3 protein is CASSFEGEFSAAFF. CDR3 DNA: TGCGCCAGCAGCTTCGAGGGTGAGTTTTCGGCAGCTTTCTTT.

The V gene is TRBV7-9, the J gene TRBJ2-1, with 9 bases aligning to TRBD2. The CDR3 length is 16 residues. The junction had 7 bases not matched to a gene; V was cut back by 5 bases and J by 2 bases. The germline V gene encodes CDR1 SEHNR and CDR2 FQNEAQ (reference sequence). CDR3 residues: CASSRKRGETYNEQFF. CDR3 nucleotide sequence: TGTGCCAGCAGCCGTAAGCGGGGGGAGACCTACAATGAGCAGTTCTTC.